The 19 T cell receptor beta chains below come from one sample, sequenced in a study of T-cell memory formation after mild COVID-19. MiXCR, run by TCRdb on the 5' RACE reads, gives a single entry per CDR3 protein. The sample holds about 160,000 distinct CDR3 sequences, around a third seen once. Material: PBMCs or a T cell subset sorted from them (not recorded which). Every receptor here comes from an adult woman who had mild COVID-19 (a few samples of this study predate the infection). Cell type and time point are not known.

The gene calls are TRBV12-3 or TRBV12-4 and TRBJ2-1, with D uncertain. V was cut by 3 bases and J by 9 bases, with 12 bases left in between. The CDR3 totals 13 residues. The CDR3 loop is CASSLLRYGEQFF. The CDR3 DNA reads as TGTGCCAGCAGTTTGTTACGTTACGGTGAGCAGTTCTTC.

The chain has TRBV12-3 or TRBV12-4 and TRBJ1-2; TRBD1 matches at 8 bases. The CDR3 runs to 14 residues. Trimming removed 6 bases from V and 4 bases from J; junction bases left unmatched: 7. CDR3 sequence (DNA): TGTGCCAGCAGGGCAGGGGGCTTGGGCTATGGCTACACCTTC. Protein sequence: CASRAGGLGYGYTF.

The rearrangement uses TRBV24-1 and TRBJ2-1; D is perhaps TRBD2 (6 bases). The CDR3 extends over 15 amino acids. Deletions cut 2 bases from V and 6 bases from J, with 13 bases between. Germline lookup yields CDR1 KGHDR and CDR2 SFDVKD. The DNA for the CDR3 is TGTGCCACCAGTGATTCTGTCAGGGAGGTCAATGAGCAGTTCTTC. Translated: CATSDSVREVNEQFF.

This clonotype has only a few counts. This chain uses TRBV12-3 or TRBV12-4 with TRBJ1-5, with 11 nucleotides matching TRBD1. The CDR3 spans 17 residues. Germline trimming cut 4 bases from V and 1 base from J; bases unmatched to any gene: 6. For the CDR3, the DNA is TGTGCCAGCAGTTCCCGGACAGGGGGCGCAAGCAATCAGCCCCAGCATTTT. It is translated as CASSSRTGGASNQPQHF.

This chain links TRBV11-2 with TRBJ2-2, with 7 bases aligning to TRBD1. The CDR3 loop spans 15 amino acids. Trimming removed 2 bases from V and 4 bases from J; junction bases left unmatched: 4. Germline-derived CDR1 and CDR2 are SGHAT and FQNNGV. The CDR3 sequence is CASSLRQGGTGELFF. CDR3 coding DNA: TGTGCCAGCAGCTTAAGACAGGGCGGCACCGGGGAGCTGTTTTTT.

The chain is built from TRBV12-3 or TRBV12-4 and TRBJ1-5; D remains unclear. V was trimmed by 6 bases and J by 9 bases, leaving 12 bases between them. The length of the CDR3 is 12 residues. The CDR3: CASRSSLGPQHF. The CDR3 DNA reads TGTGCCAGCAGATCCTCCTTGGGGCCCCAGCATTTT.

In this sample, this clonotype turned up many times. The chain has TRBV20-1 and TRBJ2-1; TRBD2 agrees at 8 bases. Germline CDR1 reads DFQATT; CDR2 reads SNEGSKA (reference sequence). V shed 3 bases, J shed 3 bases, and the junction held 10 bases outside the gene matches. CDR3 length: 16 amino acids. The CDR3 here is CSARGSGRDIYNEQFF. The CDR3 region has the DNA TGCAGTGCTAGGGGGAGCGGGAGAGATATCTACAATGAGCAGTTCTTC.

The chain links TRBV24-1 to TRBJ2-7; TRBD1 agrees at 7 bases. The CDR3 extends over 14 amino acids. The ends lost 7 bases at V and 2 bases at J; junction bases unmatched: 7. CDR1 and CDR2 (germline): KGHDR, SFDVKD. CDR3 protein: CATRLGTETYEQYF. The DNA for the CDR3 is TGTGCCACCAGGTTGGGGACAGAGACCTACGAGCAGTACTTC.

The genes are TRBV7-2 and TRBJ2-3; 14 nucleotides match TRBD2. Germline values: CDR1 SGHTA, CDR2 FQGNSA. J lost 2 bases, V lost 4 bases, and 8 bases had no gene match. The CDR3 spans 18 residues. The CDR3 region is CASSSRLAGGPATDTQYF. The CDR3 bases are TGTGCCAGCAGCTCCCGACTAGCGGGAGGGCCCGCCACAGATACGCAGTATTTT.

This clonotype has only a few counts. The rearrangement links TRBV12-3 or TRBV12-4 to TRBJ1-4, with 8 bases that match TRBD1. The CDR3 covers 16 residues. Unmatched junction bases numbered 5, after V lost 5 bases and J lost 0 bases. The CDR3 here is CASSAGTGATNEKLFF. The DNA of the CDR3 is TGTGCCAGCAGTGCCGGGACAGGAGCAACTAATGAAAAACTGTTTTTT.

The chain employs TRBV14 and TRBJ2-3, with D perhaps TRBD2 (6 bases). CDR3 length: 14 residues. Trimming removed 3 bases from V and 2 bases from J, with 9 bases in between. CDR1 and CDR2 from the germline V gene are SGHDN and FVKESK. The CDR3 here is CASSQEDYTDTQYF. In nucleotides, the CDR3 is TGTGCCAGCAGCCAGGAGGACTACACAGATACGCAGTATTTT.

V usage is TRBV4-1 and J usage is TRBJ2-5; D ambiguous. Germline values: CDR1 MGHRA, CDR2 YSYEKL. The CDR3 extends over 15 amino acids. Trimming left V 1 base short and J 2 bases short, with 11 bases between. DNA of the CDR3: TGCGCCAGCAGCCAAGTGGCGACTGTTCAAGAGACCCAGTACTTC. The encoded protein is CASSQVATVQETQYF.

This clonotype has only a few counts. V usage is TRBV12-3 or TRBV12-4 and J usage is TRBJ2-7, with no clear D. The CDR3 is 15 residues long. V was pared by 6 bases and J by 2 bases, with 17 bases between. The CDR3 region is CASSLGPRGPYEQYF. The CDR3 coding sequence is TGTGCCAGCAGCCTAGGTCCTCGAGGCCCCTACGAGCAGTACTTC.

This chain connects TRBV29-1 to TRBJ2-7; D gene ambiguous. Germline V gene sequence: CDR1 SQVTM, CDR2 ANQGSEA. The CDR3 contains 13 residues. Trimming stripped 0 bases from V and 0 bases from J, with 6 bases between. CDR3 sequence: CSVEDGYSYEQYF. CDR3 nucleotide sequence: TGCAGCGTTGAAGACGGATACTCCTACGAGCAGTACTTC.

The chain combines TRBV5-1 with TRBJ1-2; 7 bases match TRBD1. Germline V gene data show CDR1 as SGHRS and CDR2 as YFSETQ. The CDR3 has 17 amino acids. Germline trimming cut 0 bases from V and 7 bases from J; bases unmatched to any gene: 15. CDR3 sequence: CASSLATFRPRQGGYTF. DNA for the CDR3: TGCGCCAGCAGCTTGGCTACCTTTCGCCCACGACAGGGTGGCTACACCTTC.

This clonotype was counted only a few times. The chain recombines TRBV2 with TRBJ1-5, with D tentatively TRBD1 (6 bases). The V end lost 6 bases, the J end lost 5 bases, and 20 bases lay between the germline ends. The CDR3 is made up of 16 amino acids. Germline V gene sequence: CDR1 SNHLY, CDR2 FYNNEI. The CDR3 spells CASSAGAGARDQPQHF. The CDR3 DNA reads TGTGCCAGCAGCGCAGGGGCAGGGGCTAGGGATCAGCCCCAGCATTTT.

The chain carries TRBV6-5 and TRBJ2-2; 7 nucleotides agree with TRBD2. Germline V CDR1 and CDR2: MNHEY, SVGAGI. V lost 0 bases to trimming and J lost 13 bases; unmatched junction nucleotides: 11. This CDR3 has 15 residues. Written as DNA, the CDR3 is TGTGCCAGCAGTTACTCGGCGGCCTGGGAGGGTGGGCTGTTTTTT. This translates into CASSYSAAWEGGLFF.

This chain links TRBV2 with TRBJ2-1, with D hard to call. The CDR3 is 13 residues long. Trimming left V 3 bases short and J 5 bases short, with 8 bases between. The V gene's germline CDR1 is SNHLY and CDR2 FYNNEI. In DNA, the CDR3 is TGTGCCAGCAGTGACCGAGGAAACAATGAGCAGTTCTTC. Its protein product is CASSDRGNNEQFF.

This sequence joins TRBV10-3 and TRBJ2-3; D unclear. The ends were cut back, 4 bases at V and 3 bases at J, with 11 bases in the middle. CDR1 is ENHRY and CDR2 is SYGVKD in the germline V gene. This CDR3 is 14 amino acids long. CDR3 region: CAISVGQSTDTQYF. The CDR3 DNA is TGTGCCATCAGTGTAGGTCAATCGACAGATACGCAGTATTTT.